A selection of T cell receptor beta chains follows, all from one sample in a study of blood T cell repertoires in COVID-19. Sequencing used immunoSEQ multiplex PCR; TCRdb keeps in-frame clones, though not all of them. This sample has 400,000 to 500,000 clones, with roughly 88% found just once. The sequenced material came from PBMCs or T cells enriched from blood (not recorded which). Receptor source: a woman in her 40s who had recovered from COVID-19. The conserved cysteine and the conserved F or W are not part of the CDR3 here. Only part of the rows carry a size: once, few, many, or a class if the clone is expanded.

cdr3_aa: ASSSSDRGRYEQY
clone_size: -
j_call: TRBJ2-7
v_call: TRBV5-1

cdr3_aa: ASRPGDWSTNEKLF
clone_size: few
j_call: TRBJ1-4
v_call: TRBV5-5

cdr3_aa: ASRETGGFEQY
clone_size: once
j_call: TRBJ2-7
v_call: TRBV25-1

cdr3_aa: ASSYVQGYSYGYT
clone_size: -
j_call: TRBJ1-2
v_call: TRBV6-5

cdr3_aa: ATSEPEGATGIVDTQY
clone_size: once
j_call: TRBJ2-3
v_call: TRBV24-1

cdr3_aa: ASSSGTGNEKLF
clone_size: -
j_call: TRBJ1-4
v_call: TRBV7-2

cdr3_aa: ASSITHWDSRINQPQH
clone_size: few
j_call: TRBJ1-5
v_call: TRBV19

cdr3_aa: ATSRESLASPTDTQY
clone_size: few
j_call: TRBJ2-3
v_call: TRBV15

cdr3_aa: ASSPRARTVIFGDYGYT
clone_size: -
j_call: TRBJ1-2
v_call: TRBV3-1/TRBV3-2

cdr3_aa: ASTGRSYEQY
clone_size: -
j_call: TRBJ2-7
v_call: TRBV27

cdr3_aa: ASSLSDSWNEQF
clone_size: -
j_call: TRBJ2-1
v_call: TRBV7-9

cdr3_aa: ASSDRVRKVAGNTIY
clone_size: -
j_call: TRBJ1-3
v_call: TRBV6-1

cdr3_aa: ASPDSGGGSPTDTQY
clone_size: -
j_call: TRBJ2-3
v_call: TRBV18

cdr3_aa: ATRGQLNTEAF
clone_size: -
j_call: TRBJ1-1
v_call: TRBV2

cdr3_aa: ASSEGHLVGLYEQY
clone_size: -
j_call: TRBJ2-7
v_call: TRBV2

cdr3_aa: ASSQDTGGGYNEQF
clone_size: -
j_call: TRBJ2-1
v_call: TRBV3-1/TRBV3-2

cdr3_aa: ATSRIGLGTDHEQY
clone_size: -
j_call: TRBJ2-7
v_call: TRBV15

cdr3_aa: SVKTSNTGELF
clone_size: few
j_call: TRBJ2-2
v_call: TRBV29-1

cdr3_aa: ASSWAWAGEAF
clone_size: -
j_call: TRBJ1-1
v_call: TRBV12-3/TRBV12-4

cdr3_aa: ASSQRGGDNYGYT
clone_size: few
j_call: TRBJ1-2
v_call: TRBV7-9

cdr3_aa: ASILAGSSSTDTQY
clone_size: -
j_call: TRBJ2-3
v_call: TRBV5-4

cdr3_aa: ASSLEASGRARNEQF
clone_size: -
j_call: TRBJ2-1
v_call: TRBV5-4

cdr3_aa: ASSWGLAEAF
clone_size: -
j_call: TRBJ1-1
v_call: TRBV10-2

cdr3_aa: SVEGLTGEQY
clone_size: -
j_call: TRBJ2-7
v_call: TRBV29-1

cdr3_aa: ASSWATANEKLF
clone_size: -
j_call: TRBJ1-4
v_call: TRBV6-2/TRBV6-3

cdr3_aa: ASSQQGNQPQH
clone_size: -
j_call: TRBJ1-5
v_call: TRBV2

cdr3_aa: ATSRDRGSSGSEQY
clone_size: -
j_call: TRBJ2-7
v_call: TRBV15

cdr3_aa: ASSIAPGDVYGYT
clone_size: -
j_call: TRBJ1-2
v_call: TRBV19

cdr3_aa: ASSKRQGADGYT
clone_size: -
j_call: TRBJ1-2
v_call: TRBV3-1/TRBV3-2

cdr3_aa: ASSIRDKTYEQY
clone_size: -
j_call: TRBJ2-7
v_call: TRBV27

cdr3_aa: ASSAQVEATYEQY
clone_size: -
j_call: TRBJ2-7
v_call: TRBV18

cdr3_aa: ASSMGTGGEQTQY
clone_size: -
j_call: TRBJ2-5
v_call: TRBV5-1

cdr3_aa: ASSSGLAYNEQF
clone_size: -
j_call: TRBJ2-1
v_call: TRBV5-1

cdr3_aa: ASSPPGKQGAEAF
clone_size: -
j_call: TRBJ1-1
v_call: TRBV18

cdr3_aa: ASSEFRNEQF
clone_size: -
j_call: TRBJ2-1
v_call: TRBV10-2

cdr3_aa: ASSQENAGPAEQF
clone_size: -
j_call: TRBJ2-1
v_call: TRBV4-3

cdr3_aa: ASSDVPGKDTQY
clone_size: -
j_call: TRBJ2-3
v_call: TRBV6-4

cdr3_aa: ASSFGDGINEKLF
clone_size: -
j_call: TRBJ1-4
v_call: TRBV7-8

cdr3_aa: ASSQGTGRRGYT
clone_size: once
j_call: TRBJ1-2
v_call: TRBV14

cdr3_aa: ASSEFDRVGNTGELF
clone_size: -
j_call: TRBJ2-2
v_call: TRBV2

cdr3_aa: ATNLGGGSNQPQH
clone_size: -
j_call: TRBJ1-5
v_call: TRBV2

cdr3_aa: ASSLGQDSPLH
clone_size: -
j_call: TRBJ1-6
v_call: TRBV10-2

cdr3_aa: ASSLETSRYEQY
clone_size: -
j_call: TRBJ2-7
v_call: TRBV7-9

cdr3_aa: ASSLEGRTDTQY
clone_size: -
j_call: TRBJ2-3
v_call: TRBV11-2

cdr3_aa: ASSYRGQGVGELF
clone_size: -
j_call: TRBJ2-2
v_call: TRBV6-2/TRBV6-3

cdr3_aa: ASGLGQAIAEQY
clone_size: few
j_call: TRBJ2-7
v_call: TRBV12-5

cdr3_aa: ASSQETGGGYGYT
clone_size: -
j_call: TRBJ1-2
v_call: TRBV4-2

cdr3_aa: SVGSFNQPQH
clone_size: -
j_call: TRBJ1-5
v_call: TRBV29-1

cdr3_aa: ASSQDLRGLSRNTEAF
clone_size: -
j_call: TRBJ1-1
v_call: TRBV3-1/TRBV3-2

cdr3_aa: ASSYSWAANTEAF
clone_size: -
j_call: TRBJ1-1
v_call: TRBV6-5

cdr3_aa: ASRLSGLGGELF
clone_size: once
j_call: TRBJ2-2
v_call: TRBV19

cdr3_aa: ATSPDRDRTGNTIY
clone_size: -
j_call: TRBJ1-3
v_call: TRBV24-1

cdr3_aa: ASSLLAGGLTGELF
clone_size: -
j_call: TRBJ2-2
v_call: TRBV11-2

cdr3_aa: ASSVTEAGYNEQF
clone_size: -
j_call: TRBJ2-1
v_call: TRBV6-4

cdr3_aa: ASSVEGGSPSYEQY
clone_size: once
j_call: TRBJ2-7
v_call: TRBV9